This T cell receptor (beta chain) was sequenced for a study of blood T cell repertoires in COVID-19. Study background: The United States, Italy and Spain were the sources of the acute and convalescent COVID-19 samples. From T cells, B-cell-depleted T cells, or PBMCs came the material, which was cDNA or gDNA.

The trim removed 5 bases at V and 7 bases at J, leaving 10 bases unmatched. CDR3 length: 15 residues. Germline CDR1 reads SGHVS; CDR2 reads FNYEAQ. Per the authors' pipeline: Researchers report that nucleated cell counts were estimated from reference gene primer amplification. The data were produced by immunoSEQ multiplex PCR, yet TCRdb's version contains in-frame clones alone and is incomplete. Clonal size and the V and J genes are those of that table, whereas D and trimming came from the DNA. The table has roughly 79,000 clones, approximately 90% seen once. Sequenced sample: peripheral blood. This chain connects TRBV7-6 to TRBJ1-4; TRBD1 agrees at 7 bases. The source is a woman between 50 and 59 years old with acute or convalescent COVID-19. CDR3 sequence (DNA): TGTGCCAGCAGCCGAACCGGGACAGCGAGTGAAAAACTGTTTTTT. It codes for CASSRTGTASEKLFF.